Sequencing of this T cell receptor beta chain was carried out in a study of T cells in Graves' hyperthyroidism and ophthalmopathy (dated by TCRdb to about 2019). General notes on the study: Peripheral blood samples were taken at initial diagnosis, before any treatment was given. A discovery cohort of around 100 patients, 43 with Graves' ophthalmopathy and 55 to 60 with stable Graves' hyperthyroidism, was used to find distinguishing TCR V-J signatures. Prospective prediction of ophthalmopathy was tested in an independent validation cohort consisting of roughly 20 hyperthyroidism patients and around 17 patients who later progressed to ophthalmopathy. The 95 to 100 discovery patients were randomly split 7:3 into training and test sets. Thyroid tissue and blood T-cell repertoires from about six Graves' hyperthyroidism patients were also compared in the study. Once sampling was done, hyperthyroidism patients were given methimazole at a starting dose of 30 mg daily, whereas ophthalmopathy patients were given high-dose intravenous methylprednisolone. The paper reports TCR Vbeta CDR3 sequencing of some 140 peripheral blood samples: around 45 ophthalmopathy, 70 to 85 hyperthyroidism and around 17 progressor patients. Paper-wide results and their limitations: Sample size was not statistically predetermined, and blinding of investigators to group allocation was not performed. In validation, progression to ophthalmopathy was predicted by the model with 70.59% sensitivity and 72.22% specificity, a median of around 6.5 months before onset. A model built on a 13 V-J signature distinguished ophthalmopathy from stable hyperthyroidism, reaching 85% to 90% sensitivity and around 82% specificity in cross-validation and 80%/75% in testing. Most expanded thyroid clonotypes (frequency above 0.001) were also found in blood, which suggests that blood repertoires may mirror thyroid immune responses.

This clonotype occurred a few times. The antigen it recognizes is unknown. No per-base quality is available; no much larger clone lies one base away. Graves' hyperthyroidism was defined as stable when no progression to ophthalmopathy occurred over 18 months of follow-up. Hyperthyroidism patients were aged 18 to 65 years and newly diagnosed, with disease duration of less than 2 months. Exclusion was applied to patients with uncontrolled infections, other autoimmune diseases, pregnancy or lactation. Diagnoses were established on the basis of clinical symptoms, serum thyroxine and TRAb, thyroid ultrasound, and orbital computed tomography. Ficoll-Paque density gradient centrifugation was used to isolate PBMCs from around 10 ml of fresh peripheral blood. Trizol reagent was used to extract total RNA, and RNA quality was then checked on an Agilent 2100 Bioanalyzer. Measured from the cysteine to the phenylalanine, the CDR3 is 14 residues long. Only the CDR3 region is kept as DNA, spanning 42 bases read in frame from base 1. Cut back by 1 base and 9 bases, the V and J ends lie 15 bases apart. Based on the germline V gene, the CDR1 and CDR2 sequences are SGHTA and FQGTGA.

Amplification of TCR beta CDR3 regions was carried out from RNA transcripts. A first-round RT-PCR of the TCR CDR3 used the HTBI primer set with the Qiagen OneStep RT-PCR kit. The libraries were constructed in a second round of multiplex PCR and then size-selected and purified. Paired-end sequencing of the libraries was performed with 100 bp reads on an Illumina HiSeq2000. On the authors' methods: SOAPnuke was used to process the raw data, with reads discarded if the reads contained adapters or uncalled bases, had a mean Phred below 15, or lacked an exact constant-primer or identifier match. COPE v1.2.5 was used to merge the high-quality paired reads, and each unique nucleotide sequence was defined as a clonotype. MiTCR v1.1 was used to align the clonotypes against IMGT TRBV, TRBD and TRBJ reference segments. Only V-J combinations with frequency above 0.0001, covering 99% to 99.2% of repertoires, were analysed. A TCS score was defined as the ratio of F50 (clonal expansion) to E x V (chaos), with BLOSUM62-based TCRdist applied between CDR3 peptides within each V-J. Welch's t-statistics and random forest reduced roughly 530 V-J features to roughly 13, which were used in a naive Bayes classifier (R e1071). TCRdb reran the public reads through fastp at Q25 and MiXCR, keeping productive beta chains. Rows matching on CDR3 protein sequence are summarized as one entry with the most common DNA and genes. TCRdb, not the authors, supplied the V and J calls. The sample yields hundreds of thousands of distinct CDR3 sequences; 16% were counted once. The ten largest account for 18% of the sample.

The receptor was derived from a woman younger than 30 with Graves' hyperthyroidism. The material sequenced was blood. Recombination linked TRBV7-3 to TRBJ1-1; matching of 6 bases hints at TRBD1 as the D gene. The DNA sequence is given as TGTGCCAGCAGCTTAAATTCTGGGGGCTCGAAAGCTTTCTTT. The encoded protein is CASSLNSGGSKAFF.